This T cell receptor beta chain was found in a study of CD4 T cells in relation to SARS-CoV-2 and coronaviruses. The wider study: PBMCs were cultured with antigen for roughly 10 days before TCR beta sequencing.

Using immunoSEQ multiplex PCR, the repertoire was profiled, and TCRdb retains in-frame clones only, with some absent. The sample includes approximately 11,000 clones, about 79% seen only once; the top ten take approximately 24%. CD4+ T cells from unexposed donors were obtained before the COVID-19 pandemic (2011-2018). Isolation of CD4+ T cells took place after less than twelve days in culture. Unexposed-donor CD4+ T cells were probed with SARS-CoV-2 S/N and four cold-coronavirus spikes, cells permitting. Of note for this clone: Antigen: not known.

Germline CDR1 MNHEY, CDR2 SMNVEV (reference sequence). The V segment lost 8 bases and the J segment 0 bases; nucleotides outside the gene matches: 6. This CDR3 has 15 residues. This TCR derives from a human donor in good health. Sequenced material: CD4+ T cells from PBMCs, cultured in vitro. The rearrangement joins TRBV27 to TRBJ2-1; 8 nucleotides align to TRBD2. CDR3 DNA sequence: TGTGCCAGCCTCCGAGCGGGAGCCTCCTACAATGAGCAGTTCTTC. Amino acids: CASLRAGASYNEQFF.